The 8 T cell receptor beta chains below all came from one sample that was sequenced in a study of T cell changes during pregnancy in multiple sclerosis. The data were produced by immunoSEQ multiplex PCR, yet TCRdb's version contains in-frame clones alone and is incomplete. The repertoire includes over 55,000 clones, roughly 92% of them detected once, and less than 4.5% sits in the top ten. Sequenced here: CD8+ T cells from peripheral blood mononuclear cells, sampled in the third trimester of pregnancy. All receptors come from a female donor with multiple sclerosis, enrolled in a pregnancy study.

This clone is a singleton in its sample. The CDR3 DNA reads TGTGCCAGCAGTGACTCGTGGCAGGGGGATACAGATACGCAGTATTTT. This translates into CASSDSWQGDTDTQYF. The rearrangement links TRBV6-4 to TRBJ2-3; 7 nucleotides agree with TRBD1. In germline, CDR1 is MRHNA, CDR2 SNTAGT. The CDR3 contains 16 residues. Trimming cost V 0 bases and J 3 bases; bases outside gene matches: 6.

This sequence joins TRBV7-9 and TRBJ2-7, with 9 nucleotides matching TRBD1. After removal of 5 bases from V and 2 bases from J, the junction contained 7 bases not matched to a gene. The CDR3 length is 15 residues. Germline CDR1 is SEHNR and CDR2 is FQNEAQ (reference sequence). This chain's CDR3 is CASSRPGQGTYEQYF. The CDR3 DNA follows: TGTGCCAGCAGCCGGCCGGGACAGGGCACCTACGAGCAGTACTTC.

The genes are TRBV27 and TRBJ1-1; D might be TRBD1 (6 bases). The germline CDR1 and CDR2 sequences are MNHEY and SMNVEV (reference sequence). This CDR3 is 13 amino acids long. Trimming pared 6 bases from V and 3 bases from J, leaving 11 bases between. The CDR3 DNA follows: TGTGCCAGCAGCCCCAGGGGCTACACTGAAGCTTTCTTT. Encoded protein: CASSPRGYTEAFF.

The chain's CDR3 is CASSWGLNQPQHF. The CDR3 DNA is TGTGCCAGCAGCTGGGGGCTCAATCAGCCCCAGCATTTT. This chain links TRBV27 with TRBJ1-5, with D tentatively TRBD1 (6 bases). V dropped 6 bases and J dropped 3 bases, with 9 bases sitting between them. Per germline, CDR1 MNHEY and CDR2 SMNVEV (reference sequence). This CDR3 is 13 amino acids long.

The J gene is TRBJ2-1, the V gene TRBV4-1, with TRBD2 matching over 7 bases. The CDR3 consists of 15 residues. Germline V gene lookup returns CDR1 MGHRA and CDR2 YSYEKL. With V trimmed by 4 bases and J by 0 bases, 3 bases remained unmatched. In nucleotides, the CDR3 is TGCGCCAGCAGCCCTAGGACTAGCTCCTACAATGAGCAGTTCTTC. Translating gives CASSPRTSSYNEQFF.

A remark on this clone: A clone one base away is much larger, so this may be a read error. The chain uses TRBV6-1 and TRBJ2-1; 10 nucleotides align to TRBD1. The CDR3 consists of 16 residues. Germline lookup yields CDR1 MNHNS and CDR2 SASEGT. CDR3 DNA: TGTGCCAACAGTGGTACCGGGACAGGGGACTACAATGAGCAGTTCTTC. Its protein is CANSGTGTGDYNEQFF.

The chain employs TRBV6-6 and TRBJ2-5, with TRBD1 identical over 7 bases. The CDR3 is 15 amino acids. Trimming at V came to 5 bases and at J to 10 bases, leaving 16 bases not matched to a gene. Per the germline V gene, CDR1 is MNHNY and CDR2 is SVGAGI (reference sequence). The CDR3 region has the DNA TGTGCCAGCAGTAGAGGGACAGTCAATCCGCGGCTCCAGTACTTC. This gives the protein CASSRGTVNPRLQYF.

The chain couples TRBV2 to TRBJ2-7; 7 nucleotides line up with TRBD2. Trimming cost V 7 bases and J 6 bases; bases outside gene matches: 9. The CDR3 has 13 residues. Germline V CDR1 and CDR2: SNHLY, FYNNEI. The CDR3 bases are TGTGCCAGCACTAAACCGGGGGGTACCGAGCAGTACTTC. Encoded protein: CASTKPGGTEQYF.